The 29 T cell receptor beta chains given below trace back to one sample, sequenced in a study of cytomegalovirus exposure and HLA in healthy donors. The protocol was immunoSEQ multiplex PCR, while the TCRdb copy is restricted to in-frame clones and leaves out a portion. Of 100,000 to 120,000 clones in the sample, nearly 97% are singletons; the top ten hold 0.67%. Sample: PBMCs. All receptors derive from a woman between 18 and 30 years old in good health and CMV-seronegative.

In nucleotides, the CDR3 is TGTGCCAGCAGCTCTACGCTCGGACAGGGATGGAACACTGAAGCTTTCTTT. As protein: CASSSTLGQGWNTEAFF. The J gene is TRBJ1-1, the V gene TRBV7-9; TRBD1 aligns across 8 bases. The germline V gene encodes CDR1 SEHNR and CDR2 FQNEAQ (reference sequence). This CDR3 spans 17 amino acids. J gave up 1 base and V 4 bases, and 11 bases lay outside the gene matches. Supplemented by reference TRBV7-9 and TRBJ1-1, the full variable domain reads DTGVSQNPRHKITKRGQNVTFRCDPISEHNRLYWYRQTLGQGPEFLTYFQNEAQLEKSRLLSDRFSAERPKGSFSTLEIQRTEQGDSAMYLCASSSTLGQGWNTEAFFGQGTRLTVV.

This clone was counted between two and nine times. This chain's CDR3 is CASSADRNYGYTF. The DNA of the CDR3 is TGTGCCAGCAGTGCCGACAGAAACTATGGCTACACCTTC. The rearrangement uses TRBV2 and TRBJ1-2; a weak D match, TRBD1 (5 bases). The CDR3 covers 13 residues. The germline V gene has CDR1 SNHLY and CDR2 FYNNEI. V lost 4 bases and J lost 2, with 8 bases in between.

The CDR3 DNA follows: TGTGCCTGGAACCCCTCCAGGGCATCACCCCTCCACTTT. Translation: CAWNPSRASPLHF. This rearrangement joins TRBV30 to TRBJ1-6; tentatively, D is TRBD1 (5 bases). Germline CDR1 reads GTSNPN; CDR2 reads SVGIG (reference sequence). The length of the CDR3 is 13 residues. V lost 4 bases, J lost 10 bases, and 14 bases lay in between. Together with reference TRBV30 and TRBJ1-6, the CDR3 gives the full variable domain: SQTIHQWPATLVQPVGSPLSLECTVEGTSNPNLYWYRQAAGRGLQLLFYSVGIGQISSEVPQNLSASRPQDRQFILSSKKLLLSDSGFYLCAWNPSRASPLHFGNGTRLTVT.

V usage is TRBV28 and J usage is TRBJ1-2; possibly TRBD1 for D (6 bases). V was pared by 8 bases and J by 2 bases, with 15 bases between. The V gene's germline CDR1 is MDHEN and CDR2 SYDVKM. The CDR3 loop spans 14 amino acids. This chain's CDR3 is CASGGGGGNYGYTF. The CDR3, as DNA: TGTGCCAGCGGGGGAGGGGGGGGCAACTATGGCTACACCTTC.

The chain employs TRBV7-6 and TRBJ2-3, with D uncertain. V dropped 1 base and J dropped 2 bases, with 10 bases sitting between them. The CDR3 loop spans 15 amino acids. CDR1 and CDR2 from the germline V gene are SGHVS and FNYEAQ. The CDR3 nucleotides read TGTGCCAGCAGCTTAGGCCTACCGTACACAGATACGCAGTATTTT. Translation gives CASSLGLPYTDTQYF.

V gene TRBV4-1 combines with J gene TRBJ2-3; a possible D gene is TRBD1 (5 bases). The ends were cut back, 1 base at V and 3 bases at J, with 8 bases in the middle. This CDR3 is 14 amino acids long. Germline CDR1 and CDR2: MGHRA and YSYEKL. The CDR3, as DNA: TGCGCCAGCAGCCAAGTAGGGGTAACAGATACGCAGTATTTT. Its protein product is CASSQVGVTDTQYF.

There are a few counts of this clone. J is TRBJ2-5 and V is TRBV5-1, with 10 nucleotides matching TRBD2. This CDR3 is 17 amino acids long. After removal of 0 bases from V and 4 bases from J, the junction contained 9 bases not matched to a gene. Germline values: CDR1 SGHRS, CDR2 YFSETQ. The CDR3 DNA is TGCGCCAGCAGCTTGGGGGTAGCGGGGGGTCTGCGAGAGACCCAGTACTTC. This encodes CASSLGVAGGLRETQYF.

The J gene is TRBJ2-7, the V gene TRBV7-2, with TRBD2 matching over 8 bases. Germline CDR1 SGHTA, CDR2 FQGNSA. The CDR3 contains 16 residues. Trimming removed 1 base from V and 2 bases from J; junction bases left unmatched: 7. In DNA, the CDR3 is TGTGCCAGCAGCTTAGGGGGCAGCGGGGGTACCTACGAGCAGTACTTC. It is translated as CASSLGGSGGTYEQYF.

In this sample, this clone turned up once. J is TRBJ1-1 and V is TRBV7-9; the D is unclear. This CDR3 has 18 amino acids. V was clipped by 5 bases and J by 0 bases, with 22 bases between them. Germline CDR1 and CDR2: SEHNR and FQNEAQ (reference sequence). CDR3 nucleotides: TGTGCCAGCAGCCCCCATATGTCGCAGAGGCAACTGAACACTGAAGCTTTCTTT. Translating it yields CASSPHMSQRQLNTEAFF.

The chain joins TRBV19 to TRBJ1-5; D is uncertain. Trimming pared 3 bases from V and 4 bases from J, leaving 13 bases between. There are 15 residues in the CDR3. CDR1 and CDR2 from the germline V gene are LNHDA and SQIVND (reference sequence). The DNA for the CDR3 is TGTGCCAGTAGTATTGACACGCAGGCTAATCAGCCCCAGCATTTT. As protein: CASSIDTQANQPQHF.

This rearrangement joins TRBV4-1 to TRBJ2-2; D may be TRBD2 (6 bases). The CDR3 sequence is 15 residues long. V was trimmed by 4 bases and J by 1 base, leaving 10 bases between them. Germline V gene data show CDR1 as MGHRA and CDR2 as YSYEKL. CDR3 sequence reads: CASSLRDWNTGELFF. The CDR3 DNA is TGCGCCAGCAGCCTCCGGGACTGGAACACCGGGGAGCTGTTTTTT.

This sequence joins TRBV30 and TRBJ2-1; 7 bases are shared with TRBD1. The V gene's germline CDR1 is GTSNPN and CDR2 SVGIG (reference sequence). The trim removed 0 bases at V and 2 bases at J, leaving 4 bases unmatched. The CDR3 sequence is 15 residues long. CDR3 region: CAWSVAQGAYNEQFF. CDR3 nucleotides: TGTGCCTGGAGTGTAGCCCAGGGGGCCTACAATGAGCAGTTCTTC.

The rearrangement links TRBV30 to TRBJ2-3; D ambiguous. V was clipped by 0 bases and J by 8 bases, with 9 bases between them. The length of the CDR3 is 12 residues. Germline V gene data show CDR1 as GTSNPN and CDR2 as SVGIG (reference sequence). The CDR3 sequence is CAWSVLTGTQYF. In DNA form, the CDR3 reads TGTGCCTGGAGTGTTTTGACGGGTACGCAGTATTTT.

The chain links TRBV7-2 to TRBJ1-2; TRBD1 matches at 8 bases. The CDR3 sequence is 13 residues long. Germline CDR1 is SGHTA and CDR2 is FQGNSA. V trimming: 3 bases; J trimming: 7 bases; junction bases outside the gene matches: 4. The CDR3 DNA reads as TGTGCCAGCAGCTTGACAGGGGAGTTTGGCTACACCTTC. Translating gives CASSLTGEFGYTF.

This chain links TRBV5-4 with TRBJ1-1, with 8 nucleotides matching TRBD1. The CDR3 spans 15 residues. Trimming cost V 0 bases and J 1 base; bases outside gene matches: 2. Germline V CDR1 and CDR2: SGHNT, YYREEE (reference sequence). CDR3 residues: CASSLGGTGNTEAFF. The CDR3 DNA sequence: TGTGCCAGCAGCTTGGGGGGGACAGGGAACACTGAAGCTTTCTTT.

V and J are TRBV2 and TRBJ2-1; D possibly corresponds to TRBD1 (5 bases). This CDR3 contains 13 residues. Between the trimmed V and J ends, which lost 5 bases and 7 bases, there was a span of 12 bases. The V gene's germline CDR1 is SNHLY and CDR2 FYNNEI. The CDR3 is CASSRQGRNEQFF. The CDR3 DNA reads TGTGCCAGCAGTCGGCAGGGAAGAAATGAGCAGTTCTTC.

The chain has TRBV9 and TRBJ2-1, with 11 bases that match TRBD2. J lost 8 bases, V lost 3 bases, and 7 bases had no gene match. This CDR3 has 15 amino acids. Germline values: CDR1 SGDLS, CDR2 YYNGEE. The CDR3 sequence: CASSARLAGTDEQFF. The CDR3, as DNA: TGTGCCAGCAGCGCCAGACTAGCGGGGACCGATGAGCAGTTCTTC.

V is TRBV28 and J is TRBJ2-3; a weak D match, TRBD2 (7 bases). The CDR3 length is 16 residues. The germline V gene encodes CDR1 MDHEN and CDR2 SYDVKM. Trimming removed 3 bases from V and 2 bases from J, with 15 bases in between. The CDR3 DNA reads TGTGCCAGCAGTTTTGAGGGGGACTACCTCACAGATACGCAGTATTTT. It codes for CASSFEGDYLTDTQYF.

The CDR3 loop is CASSFSGEQYF. CDR3 nucleotide sequence: TGTGCCAGCAGCTTCTCGGGCGAGCAGTACTTC. The chain uses TRBV7-2 and TRBJ2-7; D is unclear. CDR3 size: 11 residues. V was shortened by 3 bases and J by 6 bases, with 6 bases between the two germline ends. Germline V gene data show CDR1 as SGHTA and CDR2 as FQGNSA.

The chain uses TRBV9 and TRBJ2-2; tentatively, D is TRBD2 (5 bases). The V end lost 0 bases, the J end lost 5 bases, and 8 bases lay between the germline ends. In germline, CDR1 is SGDLS, CDR2 YYNGEE. The CDR3 is 14 amino acids. The CDR3 bases are TGTGCCAGCAGCGTAGTATCGGGGACCGGGGAGCTGTTTTTT. Translated: CASSVVSGTGELFF.

The gene calls are TRBV18 and TRBJ1-5; the D is unclear. The CDR3 runs 13 residues. CDR1 and CDR2 from the germline V gene are KGHSH and LQKENI. V was clipped by 6 bases and J by 8 bases, with 14 bases between them. CDR3 region: CASSRGGVEPQHF. The CDR3 region has the DNA TGTGCCAGCTCCCGGGGTGGGGTGGAGCCCCAGCATTTT.

This chain joins TRBV7-9 and TRBJ1-4; unclear D gene. This CDR3 comprises 12 residues. The V end was cut by 1 base, the J end by 8 bases, with 5 bases between. Germline V CDR1 and CDR2: SEHNR, FQNEAQ (reference sequence). The CDR3 sequence: CASSLVLEKLFF. CDR3 bases: TGTGCCAGCAGCTTAGTACTCGAAAAACTGTTTTTT.

The CDR3 region has the DNA TGTGCCAGTAGTACTACTAGCGGGGGATACAATGAGCAGTTCTTC. The encoded protein is CASSTTSGGYNEQFF. V and J are TRBV19 and TRBJ2-1; TRBD2 aligns across 11 bases. This CDR3 has 15 amino acids. Germline V gene lookup returns CDR1 LNHDA and CDR2 SQIVND (reference sequence). V gave up 4 bases and J gave up 4 bases; unmatched junction bases: 3. The whole variable domain, remainder taken from reference TRBV19 and TRBJ2-1, is DGGITQSPKYLFRKEGQNVTLSCEQNLNHDAMYWYRQDPGQGLRLIYYSQIVNDFQKGDIAEGYSVSREKKESFPLTVTSAQKNPTAFYLCASSTTSGGYNEQFFGPGTRLTVL.

The chain combines TRBV27 with TRBJ1-1, with 8 bases lining up with TRBD1. Germline-derived CDR1 and CDR2 are MNHEY and SMNVEV (reference sequence). V lost 6 bases, J lost 3 bases, and 15 bases stayed unmatched. CDR3 length: 17 residues. The CDR3 is CASRAIRGRSGDTEAFF. CDR3 bases: TGTGCCAGCAGGGCGATCAGGGGGCGAAGCGGTGACACTGAAGCTTTCTTT.

The V gene is TRBV6-5, the J gene TRBJ1-5; no clear D gene. Trimming cost V 10 bases and J 0 bases, with 10 bases left between them. The CDR3 runs to 13 residues. Germline CDR1 is MNHEY and CDR2 is SVGAGI. The CDR3 DNA follows: TGTGCCACCAGAGGCGGTAGCAATCAGCCCCAGCATTTT. The encoded protein is CATRGGSNQPQHF.

The rearrangement joins TRBV15 to TRBJ1-3; TRBD1 is a possible D gene (6 bases). V lost 5 bases to trimming and J lost 0 bases, with 14 bases between them. The CDR3 has 16 amino acids. The germline V gene has CDR1 LNHNV and CDR2 YYDKDF (reference sequence). CDR3 coding DNA: TGTGCCACCAGCGAGAGGGGGTCTATCTCTGGAAACACCATATATTTT. The encoded protein is CATSERGSISGNTIYF. The full variable domain, completed using reference TRBV15 and TRBJ1-3, is DAMVIQNPRYQVTQFGKPVTLSCSQTLNHNVMYWYQQKSSQAPKLLFHYYDKDFNNEADTPDNFQSRRPNTSFCFLDIRSPGLGDTAMYLCATSERGSISGNTIYFGEGSWLTVV.

This chain links TRBV9 with TRBJ2-2; no definite D call. Germline CDR1 SGDLS, CDR2 YYNGEE. V shed 0 bases and J shed 5 bases, with 17 bases lying between them. The length of the CDR3 is 17 residues. In nucleotides, the CDR3 is TGTGCCAGCAGCGTAGCTAGTAAAACACCACGGACCGGGGAGCTGTTTTTT. Translated: CASSVASKTPRTGELFF.

This chain joins TRBV5-1 and TRBJ1-1, with no clear D. CDR3 length: 15 residues. CDR1 and CDR2 from the germline V gene are SGHRS and YFSETQ. Trimming shortened V by 0 bases and J by 0 bases, and 9 bases separated the two germline ends. The CDR3 here is CASSLEQKLNTEAFF. Written as DNA, the CDR3 is TGCGCCAGCAGCTTGGAACAGAAATTGAACACTGAAGCTTTCTTT. The complete variable domain, with remaining parts taken from reference TRBV5-1 and TRBJ1-1, reads KAGVTQTPRYLIKTRGQQVTLSCSPISGHRSVSWYQQTPGQGLQFLFEYFSETQRNKGNFPGRFSGRQFSNSRSEMNVSTLELGDSALYLCASSLEQKLNTEAFFGQGTRLTVV.

The chain has TRBV7-2 and TRBJ2-1, with D perhaps TRBD2 (5 bases). Germline CDR1 reads SGHTA; CDR2 reads FQGNSA. This CDR3 comprises 15 residues. V was cut by 5 bases and J by 0 bases, with 11 bases left in between. In DNA, the CDR3 is TGTGCCAGCAGCACCCTAGGGAGCTCCTACAATGAGCAGTTCTTC. It translates to CASSTLGSSYNEQFF.